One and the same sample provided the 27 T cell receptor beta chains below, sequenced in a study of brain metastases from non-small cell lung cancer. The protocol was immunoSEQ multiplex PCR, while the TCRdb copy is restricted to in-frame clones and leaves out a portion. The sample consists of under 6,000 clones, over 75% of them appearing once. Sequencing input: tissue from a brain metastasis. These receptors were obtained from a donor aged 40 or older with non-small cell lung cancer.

The CDR3 DNA is TGCGCCAGCAGCTTGGGACTAGCGGGAGCCGGGGAGCTGTTTTTT. Translation: CASSLGLAGAGELFF. The V gene is TRBV5-1, the J gene TRBJ2-2; TRBD2 aligns across 12 bases. Germline CDR1 and CDR2: SGHRS and YFSETQ. Trimming cost V 0 bases and J 6 bases; bases outside gene matches: 0. This CDR3 is built from 15 residues.

This CDR3 is CASSGGFEAFF. CDR3 coding DNA: TGCGCCAGCAGCGGCGGGTTTGAAGCTTTCTTT. The gene calls are TRBV5-1 and TRBJ1-1, with D unclear. Trimming cost V 4 bases and J 7 bases, with 8 bases left between them. Germline lookup yields CDR1 SGHRS and CDR2 YFSETQ. CDR3 length: 11 amino acids.

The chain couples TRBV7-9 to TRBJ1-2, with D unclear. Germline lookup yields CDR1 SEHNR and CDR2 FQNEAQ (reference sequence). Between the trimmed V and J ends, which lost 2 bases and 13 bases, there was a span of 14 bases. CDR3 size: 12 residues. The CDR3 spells CASSLSLTSSTF. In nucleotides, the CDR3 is TGTGCCAGCAGCTTATCCCTGACCTCGAGCACCTTC.

The DNA for the CDR3 is TGTGCCAGCAGTTCCGATACTAGCGGGAGTTACCACGAGCAGTACTTC. Translating it yields CASSSDTSGSYHEQYF. The J gene is TRBJ2-7, the V gene TRBV28; 11 bases match TRBD2. V lost 4 bases to trimming and J lost 5 bases; unmatched junction nucleotides: 10. This CDR3 comprises 16 residues. Germline CDR1 and CDR2: MDHEN and SYDVKM.

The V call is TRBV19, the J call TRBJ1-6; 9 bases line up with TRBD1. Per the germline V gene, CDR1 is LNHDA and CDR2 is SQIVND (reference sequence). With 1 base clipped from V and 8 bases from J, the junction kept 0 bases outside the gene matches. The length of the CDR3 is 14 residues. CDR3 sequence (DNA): TGTGCCAGTAGTATAGGGACAGGGGATTCACCCCTCCACTTT. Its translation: CASSIGTGDSPLHF.

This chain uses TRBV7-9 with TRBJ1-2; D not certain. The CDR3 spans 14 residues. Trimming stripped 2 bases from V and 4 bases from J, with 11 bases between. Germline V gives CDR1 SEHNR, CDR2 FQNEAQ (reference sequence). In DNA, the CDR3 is TGTGCCAGCAGCTTAATCCCAGGATTCTATGGCTACACCTTC. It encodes CASSLIPGFYGYTF.

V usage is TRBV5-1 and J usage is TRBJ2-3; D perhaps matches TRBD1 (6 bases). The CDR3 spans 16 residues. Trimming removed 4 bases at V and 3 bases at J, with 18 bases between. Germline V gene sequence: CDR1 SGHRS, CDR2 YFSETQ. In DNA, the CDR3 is TGCGCCAGCAGCCGCCTACTAGGAAGGGGGACAGATACGCAGTATTTT. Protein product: CASSRLLGRGTDTQYF.

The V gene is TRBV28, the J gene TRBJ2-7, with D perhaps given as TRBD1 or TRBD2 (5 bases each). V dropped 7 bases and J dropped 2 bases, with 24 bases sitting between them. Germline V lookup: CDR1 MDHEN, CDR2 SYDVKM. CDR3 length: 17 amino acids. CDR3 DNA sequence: TGTGCCAGCAACATTGTTTTTGGGGGATCAGAGACCTACGAGCAGTACTTC. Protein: CASNIVFGGSETYEQYF.

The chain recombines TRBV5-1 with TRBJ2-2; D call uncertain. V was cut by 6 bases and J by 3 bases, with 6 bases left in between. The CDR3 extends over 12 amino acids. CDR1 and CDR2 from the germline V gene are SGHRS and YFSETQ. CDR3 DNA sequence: TGCGCCAGCAAATGGGACACCGGGGAGCTGTTTTTT. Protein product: CASKWDTGELFF.

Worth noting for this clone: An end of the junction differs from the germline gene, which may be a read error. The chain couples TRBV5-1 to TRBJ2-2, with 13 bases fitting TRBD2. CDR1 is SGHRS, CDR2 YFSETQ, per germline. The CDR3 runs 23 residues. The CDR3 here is CTSSLYPLAGGPGVSANTGELFF. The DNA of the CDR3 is TGCACCAGCAGCTTGTACCCACTAGCGGGAGGGCCGGGTGTGAGCGCGAACACCGGGGAGCTGTTTTTT.

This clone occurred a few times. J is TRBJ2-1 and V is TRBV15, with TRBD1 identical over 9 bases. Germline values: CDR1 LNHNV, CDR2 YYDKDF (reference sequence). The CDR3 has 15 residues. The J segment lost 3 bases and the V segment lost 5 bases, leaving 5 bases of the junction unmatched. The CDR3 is CATSGETGGYNEQFF. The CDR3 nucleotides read TGTGCCACCAGCGGCGAGACAGGGGGCTACAATGAGCAGTTCTTC.

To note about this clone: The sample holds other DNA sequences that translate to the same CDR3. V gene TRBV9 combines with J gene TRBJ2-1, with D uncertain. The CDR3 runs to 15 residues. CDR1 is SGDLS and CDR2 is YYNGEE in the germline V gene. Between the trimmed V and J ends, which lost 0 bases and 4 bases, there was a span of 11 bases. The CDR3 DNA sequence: TGTGCCAGCAGCGTAGACCACCGGTCGTACAATGAGCAGTTCTTC. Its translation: CASSVDHRSYNEQFF.

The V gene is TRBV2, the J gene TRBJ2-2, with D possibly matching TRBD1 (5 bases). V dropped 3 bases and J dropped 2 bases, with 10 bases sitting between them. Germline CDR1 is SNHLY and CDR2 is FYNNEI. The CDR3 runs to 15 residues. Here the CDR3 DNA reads TGTGCCAGCAGTGACACCAGGGCTAACACCGGGGAGCTGTTTTTT. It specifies CASSDTRANTGELFF. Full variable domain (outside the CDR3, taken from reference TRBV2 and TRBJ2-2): EPEVTQTPSHQVTQMGQEVILRCVPISNHLYFYWYRQILGQKVEFLVSFYNNEISEKSEIFDDQFSVERPDGSNFTLKIRSTKLEDSAMYFCASSDTRANTGELFFGEGSRLTVL.

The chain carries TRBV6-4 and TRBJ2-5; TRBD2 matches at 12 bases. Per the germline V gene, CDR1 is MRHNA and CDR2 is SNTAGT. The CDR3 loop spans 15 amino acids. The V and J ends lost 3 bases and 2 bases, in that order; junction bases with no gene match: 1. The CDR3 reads CASSELAGGQETQYF. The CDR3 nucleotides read TGTGCCAGCAGTGAGCTAGCGGGGGGGCAAGAGACCCAGTACTTC.

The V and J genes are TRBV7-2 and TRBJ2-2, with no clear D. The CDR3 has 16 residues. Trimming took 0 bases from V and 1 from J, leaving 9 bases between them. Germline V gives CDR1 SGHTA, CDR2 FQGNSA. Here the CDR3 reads CASSLAPPKNTGELFF. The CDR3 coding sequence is TGTGCCAGCAGCTTAGCCCCGCCGAAGAACACCGGGGAGCTGTTTTTT.

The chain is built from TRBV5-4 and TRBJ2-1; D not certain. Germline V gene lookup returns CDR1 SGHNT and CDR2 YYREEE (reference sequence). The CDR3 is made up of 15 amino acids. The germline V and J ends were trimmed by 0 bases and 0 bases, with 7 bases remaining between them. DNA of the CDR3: TGTGCCAGCAGCTTGGGGAGAAGCTCCTACAATGAGCAGTTCTTC. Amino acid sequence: CASSLGRSSYNEQFF.

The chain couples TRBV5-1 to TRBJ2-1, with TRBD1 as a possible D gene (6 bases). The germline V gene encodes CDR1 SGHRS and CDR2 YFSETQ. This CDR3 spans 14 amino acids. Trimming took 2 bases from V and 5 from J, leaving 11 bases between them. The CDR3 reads CASSFGQLNNEQFF. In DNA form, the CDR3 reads TGCGCCAGCAGCTTCGGACAGCTTAACAATGAGCAGTTCTTC. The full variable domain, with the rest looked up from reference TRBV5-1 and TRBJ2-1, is KAGVTQTPRYLIKTRGQQVTLSCSPISGHRSVSWYQQTPGQGLQFLFEYFSETQRNKGNFPGRFSGRQFSNSRSEMNVSTLELGDSALYLCASSFGQLNNEQFFGPGTRLTVL.

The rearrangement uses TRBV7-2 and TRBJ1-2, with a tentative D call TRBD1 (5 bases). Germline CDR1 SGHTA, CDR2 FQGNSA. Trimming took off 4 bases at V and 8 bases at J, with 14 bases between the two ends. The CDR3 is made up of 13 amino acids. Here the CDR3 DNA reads TGTGCCAGCAGCTCCCCCGGGACCCTCGGCTACACCTTC. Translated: CASSSPGTLGYTF.

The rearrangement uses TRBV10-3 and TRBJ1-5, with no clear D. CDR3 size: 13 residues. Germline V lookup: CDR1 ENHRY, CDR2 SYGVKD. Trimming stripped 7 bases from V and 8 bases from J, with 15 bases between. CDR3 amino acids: CAIKSAGEKPQHF. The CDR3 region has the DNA TGTGCCATCAAATCGGCCGGGGAGAAGCCCCAGCATTTT.

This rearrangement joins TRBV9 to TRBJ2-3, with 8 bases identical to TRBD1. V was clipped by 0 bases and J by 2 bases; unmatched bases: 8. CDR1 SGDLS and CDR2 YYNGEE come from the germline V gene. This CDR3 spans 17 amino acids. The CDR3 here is CASSVGRTGRTTDTQYF. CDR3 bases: TGTGCCAGCAGCGTAGGGAGGACAGGGCGAACCACAGATACGCAGTATTTT.

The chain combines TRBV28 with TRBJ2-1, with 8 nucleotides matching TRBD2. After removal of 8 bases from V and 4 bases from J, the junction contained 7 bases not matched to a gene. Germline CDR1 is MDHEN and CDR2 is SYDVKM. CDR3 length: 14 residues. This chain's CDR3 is CASGTGGDYNEQFF. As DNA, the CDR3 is TGTGCCAGCGGGACGGGAGGGGATTACAATGAGCAGTTCTTC.

As DNA, the CDR3 is TGTGCCAGCAGCCAGGGACTAGCGGGAGCGACCGGGGAGCTGTTTTTT. It is translated as CASSQGLAGATGELFF. The rearrangement joins TRBV13 to TRBJ2-2, with 14 bases aligning to TRBD2. Germline V lookup: CDR1 PRHDT, CDR2 FYEKMQ (reference sequence). The CDR3 is 16 residues long. The V segment lost 5 bases and the J segment 5 bases; nucleotides outside the gene matches: 4.

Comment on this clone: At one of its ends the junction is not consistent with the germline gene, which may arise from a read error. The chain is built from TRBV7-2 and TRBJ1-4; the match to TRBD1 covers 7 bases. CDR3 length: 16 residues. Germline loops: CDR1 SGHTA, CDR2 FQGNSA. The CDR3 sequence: CASSVRTGGTNEKLFF. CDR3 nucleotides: TGTGCCAGCAGCGTTAGGACAGGCGGCACTAATGAAAAACTATTTTTT.

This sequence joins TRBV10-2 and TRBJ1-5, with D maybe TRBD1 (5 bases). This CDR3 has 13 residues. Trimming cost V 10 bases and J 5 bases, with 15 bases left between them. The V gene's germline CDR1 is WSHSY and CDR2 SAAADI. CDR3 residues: CATGPGWYQPQHF. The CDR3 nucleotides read TGCGCCACCGGACCAGGGTGGTATCAGCCCCAGCATTTT.

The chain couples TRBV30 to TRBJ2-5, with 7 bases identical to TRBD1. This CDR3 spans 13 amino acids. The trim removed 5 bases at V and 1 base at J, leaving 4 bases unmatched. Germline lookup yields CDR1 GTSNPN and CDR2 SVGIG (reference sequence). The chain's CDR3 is CAWGGQFQETQYF. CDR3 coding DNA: TGTGCCTGGGGGGGACAGTTCCAAGAGACCCAGTACTTC.

CDR3 in DNA: TGCGCCAGCAGCCAAGATCACGGGAGAGAGACCCAGTACTTC. This codes for CASSQDHGRETQYF. The chain joins TRBV4-3 to TRBJ2-5, with D maybe TRBD2 (6 bases). Trimming left V 0 bases short and J 4 bases short, with 9 bases between. The germline CDR1 and CDR2 sequences are LGHNA and YSLEER. The CDR3 has 14 residues.

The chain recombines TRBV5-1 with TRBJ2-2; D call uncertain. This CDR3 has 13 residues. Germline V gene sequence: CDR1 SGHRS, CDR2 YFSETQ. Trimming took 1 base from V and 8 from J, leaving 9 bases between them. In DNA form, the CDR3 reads TGCGCCAGCAGCTTGCTAGGGCCGGGGGAGCTGTTTTTT. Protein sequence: CASSLLGPGELFF.